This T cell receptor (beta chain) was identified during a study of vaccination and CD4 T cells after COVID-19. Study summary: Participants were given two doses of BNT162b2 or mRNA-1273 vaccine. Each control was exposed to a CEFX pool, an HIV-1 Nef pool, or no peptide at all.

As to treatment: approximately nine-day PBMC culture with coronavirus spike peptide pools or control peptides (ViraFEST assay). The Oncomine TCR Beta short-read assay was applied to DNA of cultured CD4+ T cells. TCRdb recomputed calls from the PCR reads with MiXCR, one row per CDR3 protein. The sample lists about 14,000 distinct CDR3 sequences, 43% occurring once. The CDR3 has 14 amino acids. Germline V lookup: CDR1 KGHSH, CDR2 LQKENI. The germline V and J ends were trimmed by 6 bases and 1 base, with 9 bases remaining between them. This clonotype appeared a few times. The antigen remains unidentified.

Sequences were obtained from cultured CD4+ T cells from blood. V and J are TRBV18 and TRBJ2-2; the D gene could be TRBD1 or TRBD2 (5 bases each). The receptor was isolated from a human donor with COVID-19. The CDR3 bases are TGTGCCAGCTCTTGGGACGGGAACACCGGGGAGCTGTTTTTT. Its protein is CASSWDGNTGELFF.